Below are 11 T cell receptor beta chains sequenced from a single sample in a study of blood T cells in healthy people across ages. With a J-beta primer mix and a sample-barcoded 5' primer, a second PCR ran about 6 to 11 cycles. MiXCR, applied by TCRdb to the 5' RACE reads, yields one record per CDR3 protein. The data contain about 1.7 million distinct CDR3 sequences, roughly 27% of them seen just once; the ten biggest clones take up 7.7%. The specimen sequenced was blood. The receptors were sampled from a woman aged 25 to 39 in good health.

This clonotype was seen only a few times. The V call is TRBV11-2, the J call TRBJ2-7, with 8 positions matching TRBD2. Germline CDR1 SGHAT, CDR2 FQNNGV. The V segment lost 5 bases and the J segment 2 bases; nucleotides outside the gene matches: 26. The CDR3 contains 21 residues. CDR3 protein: CASSKQRPPGPNGGVPYEQYF. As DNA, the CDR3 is TGTGCCAGCAGCAAACAACGACCCCCCGGACCTAACGGGGGGGTCCCCTACGAGCAGTACTTC.

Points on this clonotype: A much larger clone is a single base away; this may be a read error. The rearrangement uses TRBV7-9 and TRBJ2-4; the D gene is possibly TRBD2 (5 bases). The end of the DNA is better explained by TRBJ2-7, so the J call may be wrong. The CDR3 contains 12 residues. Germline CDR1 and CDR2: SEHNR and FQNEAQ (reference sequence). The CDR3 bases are TGTGCCTGCAGCTTCCGGGGAGACGAGCAGTACTTC. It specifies CACSFRGDEQYF.

CDR3 amino acids: CASSVGQGPASQHF. The DNA for the CDR3 is TGTGCCAGCAGCGTAGGGCAGGGCCCCGCATCCCAGCATTTT. The chain links TRBV9 to TRBJ1-5; D is possibly TRBD1 (5 bases). The CDR3 totals 14 residues. V gave up 0 bases and J gave up 11 bases, with 15 bases separating them. Germline loops: CDR1 SGDLS, CDR2 YYNGEE. The whole variable domain, filled in from reference TRBV9 and TRBJ1-5, reads DSGVTQTPKHLITATGQRVTLRCSPRSGDLSVYWYQQSLDQGLQFLIQYYNGEERAKGNILERFSAQQFPDLHSELNLSSLELGDSALYFCASSVGQGPASQHFGDGTRLSIL.

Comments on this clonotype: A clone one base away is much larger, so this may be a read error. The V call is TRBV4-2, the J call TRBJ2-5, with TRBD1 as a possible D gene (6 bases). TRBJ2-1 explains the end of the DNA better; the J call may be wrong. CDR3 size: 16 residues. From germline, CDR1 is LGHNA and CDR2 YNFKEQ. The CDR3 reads CASSQGTAKTGETQFF. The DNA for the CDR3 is TGTGCCAGCAGCCAAGGGACAGCTAAAACGGGCGAGACCCAGTTCTTC.

The CDR3 sequence: CSVEGRGTSGRVPEQYF. The CDR3, as DNA: TGCAGCGTTGAAGGCCGGGGGACTAGCGGGAGGGTCCCCGAGCAGTACTTC. The chain has TRBV29-1 and TRBJ2-7; 16 nucleotides match TRBD2. The CDR3 runs 17 residues. The germline gives CDR1 SQVTM, CDR2 ANQGSEA. The trim removed 1 base at V and 6 bases at J, leaving 9 bases unmatched.

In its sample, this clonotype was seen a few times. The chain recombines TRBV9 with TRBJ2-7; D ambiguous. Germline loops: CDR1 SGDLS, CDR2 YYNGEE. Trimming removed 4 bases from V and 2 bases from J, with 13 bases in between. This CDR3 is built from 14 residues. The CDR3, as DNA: TGTGCCAGCAGCTCCTATGGGCAGGCCTACGAGCAGTACTTC. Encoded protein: CASSSYGQAYEQYF.

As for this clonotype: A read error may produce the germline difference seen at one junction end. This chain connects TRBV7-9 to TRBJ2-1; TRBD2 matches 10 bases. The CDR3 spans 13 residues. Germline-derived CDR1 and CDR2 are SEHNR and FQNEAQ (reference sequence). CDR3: CTSSLQRGGKQFF. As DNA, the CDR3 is TGTACCAGCAGCCTTCAGCGGGGGGGCAAGCAGTTCTTC.

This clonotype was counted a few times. The CDR3 coding sequence is TGCAGTGCCGTCCCTCCGGTCAGCTTCTCCTACGAGCAGTACTTC. Translated, it gives CSAVPPVSFSYEQYF. The chain joins TRBV20-1 to TRBJ2-7; no definite D call. The V end was cut by 6 bases, the J end by 0 bases, with 18 bases between. The germline V gene encodes CDR1 DFQATT and CDR2 SNEGSKA (reference sequence). The CDR3 totals 15 residues.

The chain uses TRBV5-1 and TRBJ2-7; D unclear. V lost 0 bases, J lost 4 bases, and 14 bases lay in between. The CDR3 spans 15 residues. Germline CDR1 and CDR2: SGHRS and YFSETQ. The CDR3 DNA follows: TGCGCCAGCAGCTTGGGGCACAACACGGCATACGAGCAGTACTTC. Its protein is CASSLGHNTAYEQYF.

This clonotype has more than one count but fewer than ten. CDR3 region: CASSQELAGALETQYF. CDR3 DNA: TGTGCCAGCAGCCAAGAACTAGCGGGGGCCTTAGAGACCCAGTACTTC. The J gene is TRBJ2-7, the V gene TRBV3-1, with 11 bases fitting TRBD2. The DNA end is a closer match to TRBJ2-5, so the J assignment may be wrong. The CDR3 covers 16 residues. The V gene's germline CDR1 is LGHDT and CDR2 YNNKEL (reference sequence).

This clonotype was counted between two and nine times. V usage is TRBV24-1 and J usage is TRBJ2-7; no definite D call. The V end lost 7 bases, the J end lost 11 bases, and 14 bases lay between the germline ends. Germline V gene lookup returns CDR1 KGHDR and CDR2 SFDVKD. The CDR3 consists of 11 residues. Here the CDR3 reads CATRNHGTEYF. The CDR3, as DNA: TGTGCCACCAGGAACCACGGTACGGAGTACTTC.